The clone carrying this T cell receptor beta chain was counted once. The entry originates in a study of cytomegalovirus exposure and HLA in healthy donors. PCR was performed using 60 Vbeta and 13 Jbeta primers. Assay: immunoSEQ multiplex PCR; the TCRdb copy retains only in-frame clones and omits some. The sample lists 80,000 to 130,000 clones, approximately 80% occurring once. Per germline, CDR1 LGHNA and CDR2 YSLEER. Trimming took off 1 base at V and 8 bases at J, with 20 bases between the two ends. The CDR3 covers 16 residues. Healthy bone marrow donors made up the donor group. The source is a female donor in good health and CMV-seropositive. Sequenced: PBMCs. V usage is TRBV4-3 and J usage is TRBJ1-2; tentative D call: TRBD1 (5 bases). CDR3 bases: TGCGCCAGCAGCCAAGGGGGGGTAGGGGCCTCGGGAGGCTACACCTTC. Protein sequence: CASSQGGVGASGGYTF.